This T cell receptor (beta chain) was retrieved from a study of identical twins. No donor was unhealthy or non-Caucasian. V dropped 7 bases and J dropped 3 bases, with 8 bases sitting between them. Germline V gene lookup returns CDR1 SGDLS and CDR2 YYNGEE. This CDR3 contains 12 residues. With template switching, a universal primer site was added, and the cDNA carried unique molecular identifiers. In TCRdb, the 5' RACE reads were re-called with MiXCR into one record per CDR3 protein. The sample holds approximately 350,000 distinct CDR3 sequences, over 9% seen once. The same specimen was also included in a second study, on yellow fever vaccine responses in identical twins.

The clonotype originates from a woman aged 18-29 years in good health. The specimen was CD8+ T cells sorted from blood. The chain carries TRBV9 and TRBJ2-1, with D perhaps assigned TRBD1 or TRBD2 (6 bases each). The CDR3 loop reads CASEGGYNEQFF. CDR3 coding DNA: TGTGCCAGCGAGGGGGGCTACAATGAGCAGTTCTTC.